Each of the 25 T cell receptor beta chains below was sequenced from the same sample in a study of CD8+ T cells in alopecia areata. RNA was extracted and reverse transcribed into cDNA as the sequencing template. Produced via immunoSEQ multiplex PCR; TCRdb's table is partial and in-frame only. This sample has about 190,000 clones; roughly 60% occur once, and the top ten carry approximately 1%. Treatment specified: oral pan-JAK inhibitor, 5-10 mg twice daily. The source was CD4+ T cells sorted from blood, collected at week 24, from a patient treated with tofacitinib. These receptors all stem from a human donor with alopecia areata.

The chain combines TRBV23-1 with TRBJ2-3; D is perhaps TRBD2 (6 bases). TRBV23-1 is marked as an open reading frame, function uncertain. The CDR3 is made up of 19 amino acids. With 7 bases removed from V and 2 bases from J, the gap between germline ends came to 28 bases. The CDR3 coding sequence is TGCGCCAGCACCCAAATTGGTTATGTGGGCGGGGAATACACAGATACGCAGTATTTT. Protein product: CASTQIGYVGGEYTDTQYF.

This clone has a single count. V gene TRBV11-3 combines with J gene TRBJ1-1; possibly TRBD1 for D (6 bases). This CDR3 spans 12 amino acids. The V gene's germline CDR1 is SGHNT and CDR2 YENEEA. V lost 1 base and J lost 8, with 8 bases in between. DNA of the CDR3: TGTGCCAGCAGCTTAGCGGGGACAGAAGCTTTCTTT. Protein: CASSLAGTEAFF.

This chain connects TRBV2 to TRBJ2-3, with 7 bases fitting TRBD1. The J segment lost 4 bases and the V segment lost 6 bases, leaving 4 bases of the junction unmatched. This CDR3 region has 13 residues. Germline V gives CDR1 SNHLY, CDR2 FYNNEI. The DNA of the CDR3 is TGTGCCAGCAGGGCACAGGGGCCAGATACGCAGTATTTT. Amino acid sequence: CASRAQGPDTQYF. Supplemented by reference TRBV2 and TRBJ2-3, the full variable domain reads EPEVTQTPSHQVTQMGQEVILRCVPISNHLYFYWYRQILGQKVEFLVSFYNNEISEKSEIFDDQFSVERPDGSNFTLKIRSTKLEDSAMYFCASRAQGPDTQYFGPGTRLTVL.

The V call is TRBV10-2, the J call TRBJ2-1, with 12 bases that match TRBD2. CDR3 size: 14 residues. Germline loops: CDR1 WSHSY, CDR2 SAAADI. The ends lost 6 bases at V and 9 bases at J; junction bases unmatched: 6. The CDR3 bases are TGCGCCAGCAGCGGACTAGCGGGGCAGGGTGAGCAGTTCTTC. Translating gives CASSGLAGQGEQFF.

The rearrangement joins TRBV14 to TRBJ1-2; D is unclear. V lost 1 base, J lost 7 bases, and 16 bases lay in between. CDR1 is SGHDN and CDR2 is FVKESK in the germline V gene. The CDR3 spans 15 residues. The CDR3 coding sequence is TGTGCCAGCAGCCAAGTCGGCCGGACGGGGAGTGGCTACACCTTC. It codes for CASSQVGRTGSGYTF.

The chain recombines TRBV5-1 with TRBJ2-7, with 7 bases aligning to TRBD1. The CDR3 has 14 residues. The V and J ends lost 4 bases and 5 bases, in that order; junction bases with no gene match: 9. Germline CDR1 SGHRS, CDR2 YFSETQ. The CDR3: CASSEGGRSHEQYF. The CDR3 bases are TGCGCCAGCAGCGAAGGGGGCCGAAGTCACGAGCAGTACTTC.

This clone was seen a handful of times. The chain employs TRBV5-6 and TRBJ2-1; D perhaps matches TRBD1 (8 bases). The V and J ends lost 2 bases and 6 bases respectively, with 15 bases between them. CDR1 is SGHDT, CDR2 YYEEEE, per germline. The CDR3 is made up of 15 amino acids. CDR3 amino acids: CASSLPYRGGNEQFF. In DNA, the CDR3 is TGTGCCAGCAGCTTACCTTACAGGGGGGGCAATGAGCAGTTCTTC.

This clone was observed a single time. J is TRBJ2-1 and V is TRBV5-1; D is possibly TRBD2 (6 bases). CDR3 length: 16 residues. The ends were cut back, 0 bases at V and 3 bases at J, with 13 bases in the middle. The V gene's germline CDR1 is SGHRS and CDR2 YFSETQ. This CDR3 reads CASSLGGLANYNEQFF. The CDR3 nucleotides read TGCGCCAGCAGCTTGGGGGGACTCGCCAACTACAATGAGCAGTTCTTC.

The chain combines TRBV27 with TRBJ2-5; TRBD1 is a possible D gene (6 bases). Deletions cut 5 bases from V and 6 bases from J, with 10 bases between. The CDR3 sequence is 12 residues long. Germline lookup yields CDR1 MNHEY and CDR2 SMNVEV (reference sequence). CDR3 sequence (DNA): TGTGCCAGCAGTGAACAGGGCCAGACCCAGTACTTC. Translated: CASSEQGQTQYF.

V is TRBV14 and J is TRBJ2-7; possible D gene TRBD2, 5 bases. The CDR3 has 13 amino acids. CDR1 and CDR2 (germline): SGHDN, FVKESK. The ends were cut back, 8 bases at V and 2 bases at J, with 13 bases in the middle. This CDR3 is CASQSGSPYEQYF. CDR3 DNA: TGTGCCAGCCAAAGCGGCAGCCCCTACGAGCAGTACTTC.

The sample holds a few counts of this clone. The rearrangement links TRBV29-1 to TRBJ2-7; TRBD2 aligns across 12 bases. The CDR3 consists of 14 residues. J was trimmed by 6 bases and V by 4 bases; bases with no gene match: 7. The germline V gene encodes CDR1 SQVTM and CDR2 ANQGSEA. The CDR3 region has the DNA TGCAGCGTTGCAGCTAGCGGGGGGGCAGGCGAGCAGTACTTC. This codes for CSVAASGGAGEQYF.

This chain joins TRBV9 and TRBJ2-3; D is undetermined. V lost 0 bases and J lost 5, with 4 bases in between. CDR3 size: 12 residues. CDR1 and CDR2 from the germline V gene are SGDLS and YYNGEE. This chain's CDR3 is CASSVAVDTQYF. The CDR3, as DNA: TGTGCCAGCAGCGTAGCCGTAGATACGCAGTATTTT. Drawing the rest from reference TRBV9 and TRBJ2-3, the complete variable domain is DSGVTQTPKHLITATGQRVTLRCSPRSGDLSVYWYQQSLDQGLQFLIQYYNGEERAKGNILERFSAQQFPDLHSELNLSSLELGDSALYFCASSVAVDTQYFGPGTRLTVL.

This clone was seen only a few times. The chain has TRBV12-5 and TRBJ2-1, with D maybe TRBD1 (7 bases). CDR1 is LGHNT, CDR2 FRNRAP, per germline. Trimming cost V 9 bases and J 6 bases, with 24 bases left between them. CDR3 length: 16 residues. CDR3 nucleotides: TGTGCTAGAGGACCTAACGGGACCCAGGGGGGCAATGAGCAGTTCTTC. Translated, it gives CARGPNGTQGGNEQFF.

A few counts support this clone. J is TRBJ2-2 and V is TRBV29-1; 9 nucleotides match TRBD1. CDR3 size: 14 residues. Germline V gene data show CDR1 as SQVTM and CDR2 as ANQGSEA. V trimming: 5 bases; J trimming: 3 bases; junction bases outside the gene matches: 4. CDR3 sequence reads: CSVIRTGDTGELFF. The CDR3 region has the DNA TGCAGCGTTATACGGACAGGGGACACCGGGGAGCTGTTTTTT.

The chain is built from TRBV2 and TRBJ2-7; D is perhaps TRBD2 (6 bases). Germline loops: CDR1 SNHLY, CDR2 FYNNEI. The V gene lost 4 bases and the J gene lost 5 bases, with 15 bases spanning the gap. This CDR3 spans 14 amino acids. As DNA, the CDR3 is TGTGCCAGCAGTGTAAGGGAGGTGTGGGACGAGCAGTACTTC. Translating gives CASSVREVWDEQYF.

A word on this clone: Other DNA sequences of this sample code for an identical CDR3. The rearrangement links TRBV29-1 to TRBJ2-2; no definite D call. With 7 bases removed from V and 3 bases from J, the gap between germline ends came to 3 bases. The CDR3 spans 10 residues. Germline lookup yields CDR1 SQVTM and CDR2 ANQGSEA. CDR3 sequence (DNA): TGCAGCGCTTACACCGGGGAGCTGTTTTTT. Translated, it gives CSAYTGELFF.

This clone appeared a few times. The rearrangement joins TRBV28 to TRBJ2-7; a weak D match, TRBD1 (6 bases). In germline, CDR1 is MDHEN, CDR2 SYDVKM. V was pared by 5 bases and J by 6 bases, with 11 bases between. The CDR3 sequence is 12 residues long. Here the CDR3 reads CASSIQGSEQYF. The CDR3 DNA reads as TGTGCCAGCAGTATACAGGGATCCGAGCAGTACTTC.

V usage is TRBV29-1 and J usage is TRBJ2-1, with 14 bases aligning to TRBD2. This CDR3 region has 14 residues. Germline V lookup: CDR1 SQVTM, CDR2 ANQGSEA. V trimming: 6 bases; J trimming: 8 bases; junction bases outside the gene matches: 6. The CDR3 loop reads CSVERLAGGHEQFF. The CDR3, as DNA: TGCAGCGTCGAGAGACTAGCGGGGGGGCATGAGCAGTTCTTC.

The sample holds a few counts of this clone. The chain carries TRBV10-3 and TRBJ1-5, with no clear D. CDR3 length: 13 residues. Germline assignment: CDR1 ENHRY and CDR2 SYGVKD. Trimming pared 2 bases from V and 6 bases from J, leaving 8 bases between. CDR3 amino acids: CAISEAGGQPQHF. In DNA form, the CDR3 reads TGTGCCATCAGTGAGGCGGGTGGTCAGCCCCAGCATTTT.

This clone has just a few counts. This chain links TRBV29-1 with TRBJ2-7; no reliable D call. Germline V gene data show CDR1 as SQVTM and CDR2 as ANQGSEA. The V end was cut by 5 bases, the J end by 6 bases, with 14 bases between. CDR3 length equals 12 residues. CDR3 DNA: TGCAGCGTTCGAACTACCGTGGCCGAGCAGTACTTC. Translated, it gives CSVRTTVAEQYF.

The chain uses TRBV30 and TRBJ2-3; tentative D call: TRBD2 (6 bases). The germline gives CDR1 GTSNPN, CDR2 SVGIG (reference sequence). Trimming pared 4 bases from V and 2 bases from J, leaving 13 bases between. This CDR3 spans 14 amino acids. CDR3 DNA: TGTGCCTGGAACGTACTAGCTCACACAGATACGCAGTATTTT. Translated: CAWNVLAHTDTQYF.

The table lists this clone with a count of one. J is TRBJ1-4 and V is TRBV4-3, with D possibly matching TRBD1 (5 bases). The ends were cut back, 4 bases at V and 8 bases at J, with 20 bases in the middle. The CDR3 covers 16 residues. Germline V gene data show CDR1 as LGHNA and CDR2 as YSLEER. Written as DNA, the CDR3 is TGCGCCAGCAGCCCCTTGGGAGAAAACTCAGGGGAAAAACTGTTTTTT. Protein: CASSPLGENSGEKLFF.

The chain combines TRBV20-1 with TRBJ1-1; no reliable D call. This CDR3 spans 11 amino acids. Germline values: CDR1 DFQATT, CDR2 SNEGSKA (reference sequence). Trimming took off 1 base at V and 8 bases at J, with 8 bases between the two ends. This CDR3 reads CSARGLSEAFF. As DNA, the CDR3 is TGCAGTGCTAGAGGGCTGTCGGAAGCTTTCTTT.

In its sample, this clone was seen a few times. The chain carries TRBV19 and TRBJ1-2, with D perhaps TRBD1 (6 bases). Germline loops: CDR1 LNHDA, CDR2 SQIVND (reference sequence). The CDR3 consists of 14 residues. Trimming left V 3 bases short and J 3 bases short, with 11 bases between. DNA of the CDR3: TGTGCCAGTAGTATCAACAGGGCGGACTATGGCTACACCTTC. As protein: CASSINRADYGYTF. Supplemented by reference TRBV19 and TRBJ1-2, the full variable domain reads DGGITQSPKYLFRKEGQNVTLSCEQNLNHDAMYWYRQDPGQGLRLIYYSQIVNDFQKGDIAEGYSVSREKKESFPLTVTSAQKNPTAFYLCASSINRADYGYTFGSGTRLTVV.

This chain connects TRBV5-6 to TRBJ1-2; no clear D. CDR1 is SGHDT, CDR2 YYEEEE, per germline. CDR3 length: 16 amino acids. Trimming shortened V by 0 bases and J by 0 bases, and 12 bases separated the two germline ends. Here the CDR3 reads CASSLDGSLSNYGYTF. CDR3 DNA: TGTGCCAGCAGCTTGGACGGCAGCCTCTCTAACTATGGCTACACCTTC. Variable domain in full (rest from reference TRBV5-6 and TRBJ1-2): DAGVTQSPTHLIKTRGQQVTLRCSPKSGHDTVSWYQQALGQGPQFIFQYYEEEERQRGNFPDRFSGHQFPNYSSELNVNALLLGDSALYLCASSLDGSLSNYGYTFGSGTRLTVV.